The 20 T cell receptor beta chains below were found in one sample sequenced in a study of cytomegalovirus exposure and HLA in healthy donors. 60 Vbeta and 13 Jbeta primers were used in PCR. Using immunoSEQ multiplex PCR, the repertoire was profiled, and TCRdb retains in-frame clones only, with some absent. The sample yields 150,000 to 200,000 clones, about 80% seen once. Sequenced material: PBMCs. These receptors all stem from a man aged 18 to 30 in good health and CMV-seronegative.

V usage is TRBV5-1 and J usage is TRBJ2-5; 10 positions match TRBD1. CDR3 length: 14 amino acids. CDR1 and CDR2 (germline): SGHRS, YFSETQ. Trimming cost V 3 bases and J 4 bases; bases outside gene matches: 3. The CDR3 DNA reads as TGCGCCAGCAGCTCCGGACAGGGGGGAGAGACCCAGTACTTC. Translated, it gives CASSSGQGGETQYF.

J is TRBJ2-3 and V is TRBV6-4; 8 bases fit TRBD1. From germline, CDR1 is MRHNA and CDR2 SNTAGT. The CDR3 extends over 12 amino acids. Losses at the gene ends were 10 bases for V and 3 bases for J; bases not matched to a gene: 3. The CDR3 DNA reads as TGTGCCACCGGGACAGGTACAGATACGCAGTATTTT. Protein sequence: CATGTGTDTQYF.

The V gene is TRBV5-1, the J gene TRBJ1-5; the D is unclear. The CDR3 length is 13 residues. V was clipped by 0 bases and J by 5 bases, with 6 bases between them. The V gene's germline CDR1 is SGHRS and CDR2 YFSETQ. The CDR3 is CASSLDIHQPQHF. Written as DNA, the CDR3 is TGCGCCAGCAGCTTGGACATACATCAGCCCCAGCATTTT.

The gene calls are TRBV2 and TRBJ2-3; 7 bases are a match to TRBD1. CDR1 SNHLY and CDR2 FYNNEI come from the germline V gene. The CDR3 has 15 residues. Trimming removed 5 bases from V and 2 bases from J; junction bases left unmatched: 7. The CDR3 protein is CASSLQGTPTDTQYF. CDR3 coding DNA: TGTGCCAGCAGTCTACAGGGGACCCCCACAGATACGCAGTATTTT.

The chain links TRBV5-1 to TRBJ2-5; 11 bases match TRBD1. The length of the CDR3 is 15 residues. Germline CDR1 reads SGHRS; CDR2 reads YFSETQ. V lost 4 bases to trimming and J lost 4 bases; unmatched junction nucleotides: 6. The CDR3 DNA is TGCGCCAGCAGCCGGACAGGGGGCGGGATAGAGACCCAGTACTTC. This encodes CASSRTGGGIETQYF.

The chain combines TRBV29-1 with TRBJ2-5, with D uncertain. TRBJ2-7 explains the end of the DNA better; the J call may be wrong. Germline V gives CDR1 SQVTM, CDR2 ANQGSEA. The CDR3 has 14 residues. CDR3 in amino acids: CSVEDRQRRYEQYF. CDR3 nucleotides: TGCAGCGTTGAAGATCGGCAGCGTCGGTACGAGCAGTACTTC.

J is TRBJ2-2 and V is TRBV4-2; D uncertain. V dropped 5 bases and J dropped 0 bases, with 10 bases sitting between them. Germline V gives CDR1 LGHNA, CDR2 YNFKEQ. CDR3 size: 15 residues. The CDR3 DNA follows: TGTGCCAGCAGCGGTCCTAATACGAACACCGGGGAGCTGTTTTTT. It codes for CASSGPNTNTGELFF.

The genes are TRBV2 and TRBJ1-5, with a tentative D call TRBD1 (5 bases). Trimming cost V 7 bases and J 3 bases, with 10 bases left between them. The CDR3 sequence is 13 residues long. Germline V CDR1 and CDR2: SNHLY, FYNNEI. CDR3 DNA: TGTGCCAGCACACCAGGGCACAATCAGCCCCAGCATTTT. Its protein is CASTPGHNQPQHF.

This chain uses TRBV18 with TRBJ2-7, with D possibly TRBD2 on 5 matching bases. This CDR3 is built from 13 residues. The germline V and J ends were trimmed by 6 bases and 2 bases, with 11 bases remaining between them. Germline V CDR1 and CDR2: KGHSH, LQKENI. The CDR3 sequence: CASSPGVPYEQYF. For the CDR3, the DNA is TGTGCCAGCTCCCCCGGGGTCCCCTACGAGCAGTACTTC.

The rearrangement joins TRBV9 to TRBJ1-1; weak D call: TRBD1 (6 bases). The CDR3 sequence is 14 residues long. The V and J ends lost 4 bases and 7 bases respectively, with 17 bases between them. Germline CDR1 and CDR2: SGDLS and YYNGEE. The CDR3 region is CASSRYREIGEAFF. As DNA, the CDR3 is TGTGCCAGCAGCCGGTACAGGGAAATCGGTGAAGCTTTCTTT.

This CDR3 reads CASSDRSVITGELFF. The CDR3 DNA reads as TGTGCCAGCAGTGATCGATCGGTGATCACCGGGGAGCTGTTTTTT. The chain joins TRBV2 to TRBJ2-2, with D uncertain. The CDR3 has 15 amino acids. The V end was cut by 3 bases, the J end by 4 bases, with 12 bases between. Per germline, CDR1 SNHLY and CDR2 FYNNEI.

This clone was observed a few times. The chain is built from TRBV9 and TRBJ2-5; 8 bases map to TRBD1. The V and J ends lost 0 bases and 5 bases, in that order; junction bases with no gene match: 6. CDR1 is SGDLS, CDR2 YYNGEE, per germline. The CDR3 extends over 15 amino acids. CDR3: CASSVVAGGGETQYF. Here the CDR3 DNA reads TGTGCCAGCAGCGTAGTAGCAGGGGGCGGGGAGACCCAGTACTTC.

The J gene is TRBJ2-7, the V gene TRBV7-9, with 9 bases aligning to TRBD1. Germline-derived CDR1 and CDR2 are SEHNR and FQNEAQ (reference sequence). The CDR3 contains 14 residues. J was trimmed by 0 bases and V by 6 bases; bases with no gene match: 3. Here the CDR3 DNA reads TGTGCCAGCAGTGGACAGGGGAGCTCCTACGAGCAGTACTTC. It yields the protein CASSGQGSSYEQYF.

The chain links TRBV28 to TRBJ1-5; a possible D gene is TRBD1 (5 bases). Germline assignment: CDR1 MDHEN and CDR2 SYDVKM. CDR3 length: 16 residues. V lost 7 bases to trimming and J lost 7 bases, with 23 bases between them. The CDR3 nucleotides read TGTGCCAGCAATGACTTCGGTAGCAGGGAATACCAGCCCCAGCATTTT. Translating it yields CASNDFGSREYQPQHF.

J is TRBJ2-7 and V is TRBV7-2, with D hard to call. Trimming removed 0 bases from V and 0 bases from J, with 9 bases in between. CDR3 length: 15 amino acids. The germline V gene has CDR1 SGHTA and CDR2 FQGNSA. The CDR3 region is CASSLAPVSSYEQYF. Written as DNA, the CDR3 is TGTGCCAGCAGCTTAGCACCGGTTAGCTCCTACGAGCAGTACTTC.

In the case of this clone: This sample includes further DNA sequences coding for the same CDR3. The J gene is TRBJ2-7, the V gene TRBV27; TRBD2 might be the D (5 bases). The germline V gene has CDR1 MNHEY and CDR2 SMNVEV (reference sequence). V lost 5 bases and J lost 3, with 29 bases in between. The CDR3 contains 19 residues. The CDR3 spells CASSIIPSPSPRLHYEQYF. CDR3 DNA: TGTGCCAGCAGTATCATCCCCTCACCTAGCCCCCGGCTTCACTACGAGCAGTACTTC.

The V call is TRBV19, the J call TRBJ2-1; D is ambiguous. CDR1 LNHDA and CDR2 SQIVND come from the germline V gene (reference sequence). The CDR3 runs 13 residues. Trimming removed 8 bases from V and 0 bases from J, with 8 bases in between. As DNA, the CDR3 is TGTGCCAGTCAGAAAAGCTCCTACAATGAGCAGTTCTTC. Translation: CASQKSSYNEQFF.

In the case of this clone: One end of the junction fails to match germline, which may point to a read error. This chain joins TRBV5-1 and TRBJ1-1; D is uncertain. CDR3 length equals 15 residues. Germline lookup yields CDR1 SGHRS and CDR2 YFSETQ. The CDR3 DNA is TGCGCCGGCAGCTTGGTGGGGAGCCCAGAGACTGAAGCTTTCTTT. Protein sequence: CAGSLVGSPETEAFF.

The chain couples TRBV15 to TRBJ2-1; 14 bases are shared with TRBD2. The J segment lost 8 bases and the V segment lost 5 bases, leaving 8 bases of the junction unmatched. From germline, CDR1 is LNHNV and CDR2 YYDKDF (reference sequence). The CDR3 is 16 residues long. This CDR3 is CATSVPGLAGVHEQFF. CDR3 DNA: TGTGCCACCAGCGTGCCGGGACTAGCGGGAGTCCATGAGCAGTTCTTC.

The chain recombines TRBV6-1 with TRBJ1-2; 8 bases agree with TRBD1. The CDR3 runs 13 residues. The J segment lost 8 bases and the V segment lost 5 bases, leaving 7 bases of the junction unmatched. The germline gives CDR1 MNHNS, CDR2 SASEGT. The CDR3: CASSPGTGQGYTF. The DNA for the CDR3 is TGTGCCAGCAGTCCCGGGACAGGACAAGGCTACACCTTC.